The sample holds many counts of the clone carrying this T cell receptor (beta chain). Antigen: not known. This sample is drawn from a study of CD8 T cells in ankylosing spondylitis. Findings of the study overall: Matched ankylosing spondylitis synovial fluid reportedly showed significant enrichment of disease-linked clones.

This CDR3 is 15 amino acids long. Per the germline V gene, CDR1 is LGHDT and CDR2 is YNNKEL (reference sequence). V lost 3 bases, J lost 5 bases, and 16 bases lay in between. TCRdb re-derived calls from the 5' RACE reads in MiXCR, one entry per CDR3 protein. The top ten clones hold around 8.5% of a sample with about 52,000 distinct CDR3 sequences, 6.5% to 9% of them seen once. Sequencing was performed on blood, either unsorted or a sorted T cell fraction (not recorded which). The clonotype comes from a female donor with ankylosing spondylitis or in good health (not recorded which). This chain links TRBV3-1 with TRBJ1-1; weak D call: TRBD1 (5 bases). CDR3 residues: CASSQGGRQGTEAFF. The CDR3 DNA reads as TGTGCCAGCAGCCAGGGAGGGAGGCAGGGAACTGAAGCTTTCTTT.